The rows below give T cell receptor beta chains drawn from one sample of a study of blood T cell repertoires in COVID-19. Only in-frame clones appear in the TCRdb table, and some are missing; sequencing was by immunoSEQ multiplex PCR. The table records 200,000 to 300,000 clones, over 80% of them present only once. Sample: peripheral blood. Receptors were obtained from a human donor in a cohort sampled during active COVID-19. Each CDR3 is given with its conserved first and last residue. The D gene is left open where the match is weak. Rows may omit the clone size; those that give it use once, few, many or a size class.

>TRBJ1-1|TRBV6-5|-|-
CASSLRGTEAFF
TGTGCCAGCAGTCTAAGGGGTACTGAAGCTTTCTTT
>TRBJ1-5|TRBV24-1|TRBD1|-
CATSEPGGFGQPQHF
TGTGCCACCAGTGAACCAGGGGGCTTTGGTCAGCCCCAGCATTTT
>TRBJ2-5|TRBV5-1|TRBD2|once
CASSWEGRKETQYF
TGCGCCAGCAGCTGGGAGGGCCGGAAGGAGACCCAGTACTTC
>TRBJ2-3|TRBV7-9|TRBD1|-
CASSFGDRGPDTQYF
TGTGCCAGCAGCTTCGGGGACAGGGGGCCAGATACGCAGTATTTT
>TRBJ2-3|TRBV2|TRBD1|-
CASTDWTGDTDTQYF
TGTGCCAGCACTGACTGGACAGGAGACACAGATACGCAGTATTTT
>TRBJ2-1|TRBV5-1|-|-
CASSLLVMNEQFF
TGCGCCAGCAGCTTATTAGTAATGAATGAGCAGTTCTTC
>TRBJ2-5|TRBV24-1|TRBD2|-
CATSDLRGDQETQYF
TGTGCCACCAGTGATTTGCGGGGGGATCAAGAGACCCAGTACTTC
>TRBJ2-5|TRBV5-1|TRBD1|-
CASSLAGTGVETQYF
TGCGCCAGCAGCTTGGCAGGGACAGGGGTGGAGACCCAGTACTTC
>TRBJ2-5|TRBV28|TRBD2|-
CASSFLIPSSGSMVETQYF
TGTGCCAGCAGTTTCTTAATACCATCTAGCGGGAGCATGGTGGAGACCCAGTACTTC
>TRBJ2-5|TRBV25-1|TRBD1|-
CASSGAGTGLTQYF
TGTGCCAGCAGTGGCGCCGGGACAGGGCTGACCCAGTACTTC
>TRBJ2-7|TRBV5-6|-|-
CASSLVGYEQYF
TGTGCCAGCAGCTTGGTGGGCTATGAGCAGTACTTC
>TRBJ2-2|TRBV5-4|TRBD2|-
CASSLDPSGGATGELFF
TGTGCCAGCAGCTTGGATCCTAGCGGGGGGGCGACCGGGGAGCTGTTTTTT
>TRBJ2-7|TRBV28|TRBD2|-
CASSPRGRGSYEQYF
TGTGCCAGCAGCCCCCGGGGGAGGGGTTCCTACGAGCAGTACTTC
>TRBJ2-2|TRBV5-1|-|-
CASRPQGTGELFF
TGCGCCAGCAGGCCACAGGGTACCGGGGAGCTGTTTTTT
>TRBJ1-1|TRBV19|TRBD1|-
CASSNTGGVRNTEAFF
TGTGCCAGTAGTAATACAGGGGGCGTTCGGAACACTGAAGCTTTCTTT
>TRBJ2-1|TRBV7-3|-|-
CASSSNGDSSYNEQFF
TGTGCCAGCAGCTCCAACGGGGATAGCTCCTACAATGAGCAGTTCTTC
>TRBJ2-7|TRBV28|-|few
CASSLAAGLDEQYF
TGTGCCAGCAGCCTTGCTGCGGGTTTAGACGAGCAGTACTTC
>TRBJ2-1|TRBV7-2|TRBD2|-
CASTLPGLVAEQFF
TGTGCCAGTACTCTACCGGGACTAGTCGCCGAGCAGTTCTTC
>TRBJ2-1|TRBV24-1|-|few
CATSGLYANAGNEQFF
TGTGCCACCAGTGGGCTGTACGCCAACGCGGGCAATGAGCAGTTCTTC
>TRBJ1-5|TRBV19|-|-
CASSIPPGHSNQPQHF
TGTGCCAGTAGTATACCTCCTGGACACTCTAATCAGCCCCAGCATTTT
>TRBJ2-2|TRBV10-3|-|-
CAISEPVSGNTGELFF
TGTGCCATCAGTGAGCCCGTAAGCGGGAACACCGGGGAGCTGTTTTTT
>TRBJ2-5|TRBV6-6|-|-
CASSGGQETQYF
TGTGCCAGCAGTGGCGGGCAAGAGACCCAGTACTTC
>TRBJ2-7|TRBV19|TRBD1|-
CASSAGQGAWEQYF
TGTGCCAGTAGCGCGGGACAGGGGGCGTGGGAGCAGTACTTC
>TRBJ2-1|TRBV10-1|-|-
CASSEGGPYNEQFF
TGCGCCAGCAGTGAGGGCGGCCCCTACAATGAGCAGTTCTTC
>TRBJ2-3|TRBV24-1|-|-
CATRGTDTQYF
TGTGCCACGAGGGGCACAGATACGCAGTATTTT
>TRBJ2-3|TRBV6-6|TRBD2|-
CASSYSTIAGIDTQYF
TGTGCCAGCAGTTACTCGACAATAGCGGGAATAGATACGCAGTATTTT
>TRBJ2-3|TRBV9|TRBD2|-
CASSNGAGTGRDTQYF
TGTGCCAGCAGCAACGGAGCGGGGACGGGGAGAGATACGCAGTATTTT
>TRBJ1-1|TRBV12-3/TRBV12-4|-|-
CASSLAGFPTAFF
TGTGCCAGCAGTTTAGCCGGGTTCCCGACCGCTTTCTTT
>TRBJ1-1|TRBV18|-|-
CASSLVNTEAFF
TGTGCCAGCTCACTCGTCAACACTGAAGCTTTCTTT
>TRBJ2-1|TRBV10-1|TRBD2|-
CASSESSLLASEQFF
TGCGCCAGCAGTGAGTCTTCCTTACTAGCGTCTGAGCAGTTCTTC
>TRBJ1-6|TRBV10-1|-|once
CASIEGQGIVDSPLHF
TGCGCCAGCATTGAGGGGCAGGGTATTGTTGATTCACCCCTCCACTTT
>TRBJ2-7|TRBV11-1|-|-
CASSLALGQGRDEQYF
TGTGCCAGCAGCTTAGCGCTTGGTCAGGGGAGGGACGAGCAGTACTTC
>TRBJ2-5|TRBV24-1|TRBD2|-
CATSDAGLAGVESETQYF
TGTGCCACCAGTGACGCGGGACTAGCGGGAGTTGAGTCAGAGACCCAGTACTTC
>TRBJ1-4|TRBV7-6|TRBD1|-
CASSSGGGGEKLFF
TGTGCCAGCAGCTCAGGGGGCGGGGGTGAAAAACTGTTTTTT
>TRBJ1-1|TRBV28|-|-
CASLLRGTEAFF
TGTGCCAGCCTATTGCGGGGGACTGAAGCTTTCTTT
>TRBJ1-2|TRBV20-1|-|-
CSAPDGGYTF
TGCAGTGCGCCTGACGGGGGCTACACCTTC
>TRBJ2-1|TRBV6-6|-|-
CASSFPLRSSYNEQFF
TGTGCCAGCAGTTTCCCTTTGCGGAGCTCCTACAATGAGCAGTTCTTC
>TRBJ1-4|TRBV5-1|TRBD1|-
CASSLGQGPGEKLFF
TGCGCCAGCAGCTTGGGACAGGGCCCGGGTGAAAAACTGTTTTTT
>TRBJ1-5|TRBV28|-|-
CASSPTGMGQPQHF
TGTGCCAGCAGTCCAACAGGGATGGGTCAGCCCCAGCATTTT
>TRBJ1-1|TRBV19|-|-
CASSIPQGTEAFF
TGTGCCAGTAGTATCCCCCAGGGAACTGAAGCTTTCTTT
>TRBJ1-1|TRBV11-1|-|-
CASSFRGTEAFF
TGTGCCAGCAGCTTCCGGGGGACTGAAGCTTTCTTT
>TRBJ1-6|TRBV3-1/TRBV3-2|-|-
CASSRGDSPLHF
TGTGCCAGCAGTAGGGGTGATTCACCCCTCCACTTT
>TRBJ2-2|TRBV4-1|TRBD2|-
CASSLWTSGSTRELFF
TGCGCCAGCAGCCTATGGACTAGCGGGAGTACCAGGGAGCTGTTTTTT
>TRBJ1-5|TRBV19|TRBD1|-
CASGTGGWGSNQPQHF
TGTGCCAGCGGGACAGGGGGCTGGGGGAGCAATCAGCCCCAGCATTTT
>TRBJ1-1|TRBV27|-|-
CASRGSGDTEAFF
TGTGCCAGCAGGGGATCGGGGGACACTGAAGCTTTCTTT
>TRBJ1-4|TRBV9|TRBD1|-
CASSTHAGQGANEKLFF
TGTGCCAGCAGCACACACGCGGGACAGGGGGCTAATGAAAAACTGTTTTTT
>TRBJ2-2|TRBV10-3|TRBD1|-
CAISEGQGAGGELFF
TGTGCCATCAGTGAGGGACAGGGGGCTGGCGGGGAGCTGTTTTTT
>TRBJ1-1|TRBV27|-|-
CASRRRADTTRNTEAFF
TGTGCCAGCAGACGTCGGGCGGACACGACGAGGAACACTGAAGCTTTCTTT
>TRBJ2-1|TRBV29-1|TRBD1|-
CSVEETGTGVNEQFF
TGCAGCGTTGAAGAAACAGGGACAGGGGTCAATGAGCAGTTCTTC
>TRBJ2-5|TRBV7-9|TRBD2|-
CASGPQRGGWQETQYF
TGTGCCAGCGGCCCCCAGCGGGGGGGATGGCAAGAGACCCAGTACTTC
>TRBJ1-1|TRBV10-1|-|-
CASSEYGTLEAFF
TGCGCCAGCAGTGAATACGGGACACTTGAAGCTTTCTTT
>TRBJ1-2|TRBV10-2|-|-
CASSESVGVGRGYTF
TGCGCCAGCAGTGAGTCGGTAGGGGTCGGGAGAGGCTACACCTTC
>TRBJ2-7|TRBV7-2|TRBD1|few
CASKGQGSYEQYF
TGTGCCAGCAAGGGACAGGGCAGCTACGAGCAGTACTTC
>TRBJ2-5|TRBV23-1|TRBD1|-
CAGEHRPTGEKQETQYF
TGCGCCGGCGAACATCGACCGACAGGGGAGAAACAAGAGACCCAGTACTTC
>TRBJ1-2|TRBV12-5|TRBD1|-
CASGSSGQSIIYGYTF
TGTGCTAGTGGATCGTCGGGACAGAGCATTATCTATGGCTACACCTTC